The 29 T cell receptor beta chains presented below share a single source sample, sequenced in a study of OX40 agonist ivuxolimab in advanced cancers. Generated by immunoSEQ multiplex PCR, the TCRdb table keeps only in-frame clones and is missing some. The sample carries about 64,000 clones, about 89% recorded once. Sequenced material: CD4+ or CD8+ T cells sorted from blood, taken in a trial of the OX40 agonist ivuxolimab. Source of these receptors: an adult with an advanced solid tumor such as melanoma, head and neck, liver or kidney cancer.

This clone was found once. The chain is built from TRBV5-1 and TRBJ1-6; maybe TRBD1 (5 bases). Looked up from germline, CDR1 is SGHRS and CDR2 is YFSETQ. The CDR3 totals 15 residues. The ends were cut back, 0 bases at V and 7 bases at J, with 11 bases in the middle. CDR3 bases: TGCGCCAGCAGCTTGGACGGGGCGCGGAATTCACCCCTCCACTTT. Translated: CASSLDGARNSPLHF.

The V call is TRBV7-2, the J call TRBJ2-1; D may be TRBD1 (5 bases). Trimming left V 5 bases short and J 2 bases short, with 13 bases between. Looked up from germline, CDR1 is SGHTA and CDR2 is FQGNSA. This CDR3 contains 15 residues. CDR3 DNA sequence: TGTGCCAGCAGCCGCGACAGCCCAGCCTACAATGAGCAGTTCTTC. Residues: CASSRDSPAYNEQFF.

The genes are TRBV28 and TRBJ1-6, with D hard to call. The V and J ends lost 6 bases and 5 bases respectively, with 14 bases between them. Germline V gene sequence: CDR1 MDHEN, CDR2 SYDVKM. This CDR3 is built from 15 residues. CDR3 sequence reads: CASSLPTPNNSPLHF. CDR3 nucleotide sequence: TGTGCCAGCAGCCTACCGACACCGAATAATTCACCCCTCCACTTT.

The chain has TRBV27 and TRBJ2-7; 10 positions agree with TRBD2. Germline V CDR1 and CDR2: MNHEY, SMNVEV (reference sequence). Germline trimming cut 3 bases from V and 4 bases from J; bases unmatched to any gene: 9. The CDR3 extends over 16 amino acids. This CDR3 is CASSFRKREGGYEQYF. CDR3 in DNA: TGTGCCAGCAGTTTCCGTAAGCGGGAGGGCGGGTACGAGCAGTACTTC.

This chain's CDR3 is CASILDRDGYGYTF. In nucleotides, the CDR3 is TGTGCCAGCATCCTCGACAGGGACGGCTATGGCTACACCTTC. The V call is TRBV6-1, the J call TRBJ1-2; TRBD1 matches at 7 bases. The CDR3 has 14 residues. Germline CDR1 MNHNS, CDR2 SASEGT. Trimming removed 7 bases from V and 4 bases from J; junction bases left unmatched: 9.

The chain employs TRBV10-3 and TRBJ2-3, with 12 bases matching TRBD2. Germline lookup yields CDR1 ENHRY and CDR2 SYGVKD. The CDR3 spans 15 residues. Trimming cost V 5 bases and J 7 bases; bases outside gene matches: 7. The CDR3 DNA sequence: TGTGCCATCAGTCGGACTAGCGGGATTTTGAATACGCAGTATTTT. Translating it yields CAISRTSGILNTQYF.

This chain joins TRBV27 and TRBJ2-7; TRBD1 agrees at 7 bases. CDR3 length equals 13 residues. Germline V CDR1 and CDR2: MNHEY, SMNVEV (reference sequence). Trimming cost V 3 bases and J 5 bases; bases outside gene matches: 4. CDR3 DNA sequence: TGTGCCAGCAGTTTCGACAGGGAAAACGAGCAGTACTTC. It translates to CASSFDRENEQYF.

The chain combines TRBV6-1 with TRBJ2-3; 7 bases fit TRBD1. Germline CDR1 is MNHNS and CDR2 is SASEGT. This CDR3 is built from 14 residues. After removal of 5 bases from V and 1 base from J, the junction contained 3 bases not matched to a gene. CDR3 protein: CASSSGGGTDTQYF. DNA of the CDR3: TGTGCCAGCAGTTCAGGGGGTGGCACAGATACGCAGTATTTT.

The chain joins TRBV19 to TRBJ2-1, with TRBD2 matching over 11 bases. The CDR3 sequence is 13 residues long. V dropped 3 bases and J dropped 9; count of bases not matched to a gene: 1. Germline V gene sequence: CDR1 LNHDA, CDR2 SQIVND (reference sequence). The CDR3 bases are TGTGCCAGTAGTATGCTAGCGGGAGGTGAGCAGTTCTTC. Protein product: CASSMLAGGEQFF.

This clone has a single count. The V and J genes are TRBV2 and TRBJ2-1; 7 bases align to TRBD2. Germline V gene data show CDR1 as SNHLY and CDR2 as FYNNEI. This CDR3 comprises 14 residues. V trimming: 6 bases; J trimming: 4 bases; junction bases outside the gene matches: 6. This chain's CDR3 is CASRRTRPYNEQFF. The CDR3 DNA is TGTGCCAGCAGAAGGACTAGACCGTACAATGAGCAGTTCTTC.

This clone occurred a few times. CDR3 amino acids: CASSRRYGGTDSPYEQYF. The CDR3 coding sequence is TGCGCCAGCAGCCGAAGATATGGCGGGACGGATTCCCCCTACGAGCAGTACTTC. The chain couples TRBV4-1 to TRBJ2-7; possible D gene TRBD2, 6 bases. V was cut by 4 bases and J by 2 bases, with 24 bases left in between. From germline, CDR1 is MGHRA and CDR2 YSYEKL. CDR3 length: 18 amino acids.

This clone has a single count. V usage is TRBV6-6 and J usage is TRBJ1-5; no clear D. The germline CDR1 and CDR2 sequences are MNHNY and SVGAGI (reference sequence). The CDR3 has 14 amino acids. V lost 6 bases to trimming and J lost 6 bases, with 15 bases between them. This CDR3 is CASRYDDTRQPQHF. CDR3 sequence (DNA): TGTGCCAGCAGATATGACGATACTCGTCAGCCCCAGCATTTT.

J is TRBJ2-2 and V is TRBV28; D ambiguous. The germline V and J ends were trimmed by 3 bases and 7 bases, with 12 bases remaining between them. Germline values: CDR1 MDHEN, CDR2 SYDVKM. CDR3 length: 14 amino acids. CDR3 region: CASSFETPSGELFF. CDR3 sequence (DNA): TGTGCCAGCAGTTTTGAGACACCCAGCGGGGAGCTGTTTTTT.

The rearrangement links TRBV29-1 to TRBJ2-5; D possibly uses TRBD1 or TRBD2 (5 bases each). CDR3 size: 15 residues. Germline V CDR1 and CDR2: SQVTM, ANQGSEA. Trimming removed 6 bases at V and 5 bases at J, with 22 bases between. For the CDR3, the DNA is TGCAGCGTCTCCCCCCTTACGGGGCGAGGGGAGACCCAGTACTTC. It is translated as CSVSPLTGRGETQYF.

This clone was seen only once. The rearrangement uses TRBV15 and TRBJ1-3, with 7 bases identical to TRBD1. J lost 0 bases, V lost 3 bases, and 8 bases had no gene match. Germline V gene lookup returns CDR1 LNHNV and CDR2 YYDKDF (reference sequence). This CDR3 has 17 amino acids. CDR3 sequence reads: CATSSNTGVSSGNTIYF. The CDR3 nucleotides read TGTGCCACCAGCAGCAATACAGGGGTCTCCTCTGGAAACACCATATATTTT.

This clone has a handful of counts. V and J are TRBV6-6 and TRBJ2-7; possible D gene TRBD2, 6 bases. V gave up 6 bases and J gave up 2 bases, with 20 bases separating them. The CDR3 extends over 16 amino acids. Germline CDR1 MNHNY, CDR2 SVGAGI (reference sequence). DNA of the CDR3: TGTGCCAGCAGACCCCCCGGGACTGTTGTTCCCTACGAGCAGTACTTC. Translating gives CASRPPGTVVPYEQYF.

V is TRBV7-9 and J is TRBJ2-3, with 11 positions matching TRBD2. CDR1 is SEHNR and CDR2 is FQNEAQ in the germline V gene (reference sequence). Trimming at V came to 4 bases and at J to 0 bases, leaving 3 bases not matched to a gene. The CDR3 loop spans 16 amino acids. This chain's CDR3 is CASSSWTSGSTDTQYF. The CDR3 DNA sequence: TGTGCCAGCAGCTCCTGGACTAGCGGGAGCACAGATACGCAGTATTTT.

The V call is TRBV7-3, the J call TRBJ1-5; 8 bases match TRBD1. CDR1 is SGHTA and CDR2 is FQGTGA in the germline V gene. V was clipped by 8 bases and J by 1 base; unmatched bases: 10. This CDR3 region has 16 residues. As DNA, the CDR3 is TGTGCCAGCTTACAGGCAGGGGGCCGAAGCAATCAGCCCCAGCATTTT. Residues: CASLQAGGRSNQPQHF.

This chain joins TRBV18 and TRBJ2-5; weak D call: TRBD2 (6 bases). Looked up from germline, CDR1 is KGHSH and CDR2 is LQKENI. Between the trimmed V and J ends, which lost 1 base and 5 bases, there was a span of 14 bases. CDR3 length equals 15 residues. The CDR3 is CASSPLLGRSETQYF. CDR3 DNA sequence: TGTGCCAGCTCACCACTTTTGGGGAGGTCGGAGACCCAGTACTTC.

This clone was detected only once. The CDR3 loop reads CASEKWGGYEQYF. The DNA of the CDR3 is TGTGCCAGCGAAAAGTGGGGGGGTTACGAGCAGTACTTC. V is TRBV5-4 and J is TRBJ2-7; TRBD2 agrees at 7 bases. This CDR3 has 13 residues. CDR1 and CDR2 (germline): SGHNT, YYREEE (reference sequence). V gave up 7 bases and J gave up 4 bases; unmatched junction bases: 8.

V usage is TRBV6-5 and J usage is TRBJ2-2; D is unresolved. This CDR3 has 16 amino acids. V shed 0 bases and J shed 1 base, with 9 bases lying between them. From germline, CDR1 is MNHEY and CDR2 SVGAGI. CDR3 sequence (DNA): TGTGCCAGCAGTTACTCGATGATCGAGAACACCGGGGAGCTGTTTTTT. This sequence encodes CASSYSMIENTGELFF.

The chain uses TRBV10-3 and TRBJ2-5; perhaps D is TRBD1 or TRBD2 (5 bases each). The CDR3 length is 13 residues. Deletions cut 10 bases from V and 1 base from J, with 13 bases between. The germline CDR1 and CDR2 sequences are ENHRY and SYGVKD. The CDR3, as DNA: TGTGCCACCGGGGACGGCCTCCAAGAGACCCAGTACTTC. It translates to CATGDGLQETQYF.

The rearrangement joins TRBV12-2 to TRBJ2-1; TRBD2 is the table's D call, not checked against the DNA. TRBV12-2 represents a pseudogene. This CDR3 region has 17 residues. CDR3 DNA sequence: TGTGCAAGTCGCTTTAGAGGTAGGGGACTCCCGTTCAGTGAGCAGTTCTTC. It translates to CASRFRGRGLPFSEQFF.

The chain couples TRBV7-2 to TRBJ1-5, with D tentatively TRBD1 (5 bases). Trimming took 5 bases from V and 1 from J, leaving 12 bases between them. The CDR3 loop spans 15 amino acids. The V gene's germline CDR1 is SGHTA and CDR2 FQGNSA. CDR3 nucleotides: TGTGCCAGCAGCCCAGGGCGAGTAAGCAATCAGCCCCAGCATTTT. This codes for CASSPGRVSNQPQHF.

The V gene is TRBV5-4, the J gene TRBJ2-3; TRBD2 agrees at 12 bases. The V and J ends lost 0 bases and 0 bases, in that order; junction bases with no gene match: 2. Germline CDR1 SGHNT, CDR2 YYREEE (reference sequence). This CDR3 is 17 amino acids long. The CDR3 nucleotides read TGTGCCAGCAGCTTGGCCGGGACTAGCGGGAGCACAGATACGCAGTATTTT. This translates into CASSLAGTSGSTDTQYF.

The rearrangement joins TRBV11-1 to TRBJ1-4, with unresolved D. Between the trimmed V and J ends, which lost 5 bases and 4 bases, there was a span of 8 bases. The CDR3 loop spans 13 amino acids. The germline CDR1 and CDR2 sequences are SGHAT and FQDESV (reference sequence). The CDR3 sequence is CASSRDLNEKLFF. Here the CDR3 DNA reads TGTGCCAGCAGCAGGGATCTTAATGAAAAACTGTTTTTT.

This clone occurred once. The V gene is TRBV7-3, the J gene TRBJ2-1; D gene uncertain. Trimming removed 2 bases at V and 0 bases at J, with 8 bases between. CDR3 length: 15 amino acids. Germline V gene sequence: CDR1 SGHTA, CDR2 FQGTGA. The CDR3 sequence is CASSLGPSSYNEQFF. The CDR3, as DNA: TGTGCCAGCAGCTTAGGCCCTAGCTCCTACAATGAGCAGTTCTTC.

The chain recombines TRBV6-5 with TRBJ2-2, with 9 bases fitting TRBD1. J was trimmed by 4 bases and V by 7 bases; bases with no gene match: 4. Germline V gives CDR1 MNHEY, CDR2 SVGAGI. This CDR3 has 14 amino acids. CDR3 sequence (DNA): TGTGCCAGCATGGGACAGGGTCGCACCGGGGAGCTGTTTTTT. Translating gives CASMGQGRTGELFF.

The V gene is TRBV5-8, the J gene TRBJ1-4; possible D gene TRBD1, 6 bases. CDR3 size: 17 residues. Germline V lookup: CDR1 SGHTS, CDR2 YDEGEE. Trimming stripped 2 bases from V and 0 bases from J, with 14 bases between. This chain's CDR3 is CASSFGGQITTNEKLFF. The CDR3 nucleotides read TGTGCCAGCAGCTTCGGGGGGCAGATCACAACTAATGAAAAACTGTTTTTT.